One TCR beta chain is described in this entry. To make TCR beta libraries, researchers used iRepertoire HTBI primers and Arm-PCR of CDR3 regions. TCRdb re-called the multiplex PCR reads through MiXCR, storing one row per CDR3 protein. The sample holds roughly 450,000 distinct CDR3 sequences, roughly a quarter seen once. This sample was included in a study of regulatory T cells in long-lasting Graves disease. Germline V gene sequence: CDR1 SNHLY, CDR2 FYNNEI. V was trimmed by 6 bases and J by 2 bases, leaving 10 bases between them. The CDR3 totals 13 residues. Time point of the sample: persistent/refractory GD, antithyroid drugs over 5 years with positive TRAb. From PBMCs, RNA was extracted and then used to make the TCR library.

This rearrangement joins TRBV2 to TRBJ1-2; D is undetermined. Sequencing used peripheral blood mononuclear cells (PBMCs), obtained when the disease was refractory, from a patient treated with antithyroid drugs. The source is a female donor with Graves disease. CDR3 region: CASSFSLNYGYTF. DNA for the CDR3: TGTGCCAGCAGCTTTAGTCTAAACTATGGCTACACCTTC.